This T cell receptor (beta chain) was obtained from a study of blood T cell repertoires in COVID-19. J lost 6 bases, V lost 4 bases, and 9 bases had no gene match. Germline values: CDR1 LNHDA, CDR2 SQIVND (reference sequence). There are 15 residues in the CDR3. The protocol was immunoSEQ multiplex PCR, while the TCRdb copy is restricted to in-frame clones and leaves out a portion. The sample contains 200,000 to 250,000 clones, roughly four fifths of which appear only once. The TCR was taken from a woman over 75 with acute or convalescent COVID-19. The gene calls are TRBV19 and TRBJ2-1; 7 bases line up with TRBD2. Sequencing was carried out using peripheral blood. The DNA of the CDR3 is TGTGCCAGTAGTACCCCCGGAACTAGCGTCAATGAGCAGTTCTTC. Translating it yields CASSTPGTSVNEQFF.